These T cell receptor beta chains were read from a single sample in a study of OX40 agonist ivuxolimab in advanced cancers. The repertoire was sequenced with immunoSEQ multiplex PCR; TCRdb's copy has only in-frame clones and lacks some. Among several thousand clones listed, approximately 73% were seen once. Source: CD4+ or CD8+ T cells sorted from blood, taken in a trial of the OX40 agonist ivuxolimab. The origin of the receptors is an adult with an advanced solid tumor such as melanoma, head and neck, liver or kidney cancer. Each CDR3 is given with its conserved first and last residue. Fields, in order: V gene, J gene, D gene, clone size, CDR3 DNA, CDR3 protein. A D gene is named only where the DNA matches it firmly. Clone size is not always given. Where it is, it says once, few, many or a class for expanded clones.

V gene: TRBV28
J gene: TRBJ2-7
D gene: -
clone size: -
CDR3 DNA: TGTGCCAGCGCCCCACCAGACAGAGCCTACGAGCAGTACTTC
CDR3 protein: CASAPPDRAYEQYF

V gene: TRBV11-1
J gene: TRBJ1-2
D gene: -
clone size: -
CDR3 DNA: TGTGCCAGCAGCCCCGGGACGGATAACTATGGCTACACCTTC
CDR3 protein: CASSPGTDNYGYTF

V gene: TRBV7-9
J gene: TRBJ2-2
D gene: -
clone size: -
CDR3 DNA: TGTGCCAGCAGCTCAACGGGCCCTCTCCTTGCGAACACCGGGGAGCTGTTTTTT
CDR3 protein: CASSSTGPLLANTGELFF

V gene: TRBV7-8
J gene: TRBJ2-5
D gene: -
clone size: -
CDR3 DNA: TGTGCCAGCAGCCCCCGGGTCCTCCAAGAGACCCAGTACTTC
CDR3 protein: CASSPRVLQETQYF

V gene: TRBV7-3
J gene: TRBJ1-2
D gene: -
clone size: -
CDR3 DNA: TGTGCCAGCGGGCCGGCGATCGCGGGGGGTGGCTACACCTTC
CDR3 protein: CASGPAIAGGGYTF

V gene: TRBV7-3
J gene: TRBJ2-7
D gene: -
clone size: -
CDR3 DNA: TGTGCCAGCAGCTTTAGCTACGAGCAGTACTTC
CDR3 protein: CASSFSYEQYF

V gene: TRBV27
J gene: TRBJ2-7
D gene: -
clone size: -
CDR3 DNA: TGTGCCAGCAGTCCCGGGCAGGGGGGCTACGAGCAGTACTTC
CDR3 protein: CASSPGQGGYEQYF

V gene: TRBV7-2
J gene: TRBJ2-7
D gene: TRBD1
clone size: -
CDR3 DNA: TGTGCCAGCAGCTTCGGGACAGGGTCCTACGAGCAGTACTTC
CDR3 protein: CASSFGTGSYEQYF

V gene: TRBV5-4
J gene: TRBJ2-7
D gene: -
clone size: -
CDR3 DNA: TGTGCCAGCAGCATTCGGCGGGACAGTTTCTACTACGAGCAGTACTTC
CDR3 protein: CASSIRRDSFYYEQYF

V gene: TRBV5-1
J gene: TRBJ2-5
D gene: -
clone size: -
CDR3 DNA: TGCGCCAGCAGCTTCTCGGGGTCGGGAGAGACCCAGTACTTC
CDR3 protein: CASSFSGSGETQYF

V gene: TRBV7-2
J gene: TRBJ2-7
D gene: TRBD1
clone size: once
CDR3 DNA: TGTGCCAGCAGCTTAGTGGGGACAGGGGACGAGCAGTACTTC
CDR3 protein: CASSLVGTGDEQYF